The 8 T cell receptor beta chains presented below share a single source sample, sequenced in a study of cytomegalovirus exposure and HLA in healthy donors. The PCR contained 60 Vbeta and 13 Jbeta primers. TCRdb's copy holds only in-frame clones and misses some; the assay was immunoSEQ multiplex PCR. The listing contains 45,000 to 60,000 clones. Sequencing was performed on PBMCs. The source of these receptors is a woman between 35 and 50 years old in good health and CMV-seronegative.

The genes are TRBV7-2 and TRBJ2-7, with 7 bases fitting TRBD2. V was pared by 3 bases and J by 0 bases, with 11 bases of the junction left unmatched. Germline V gene sequence: CDR1 SGHTA, CDR2 FQGNSA. This CDR3 spans 17 amino acids. The CDR3 DNA reads TGTGCCAGCAGCTTCCCCTCTGCAGGCGGGAGCTCCTACGAGCAGTACTTC. Its translation is CASSFPSAGGSSYEQYF.

V usage is TRBV19 and J usage is TRBJ1-4; the D gene is possibly TRBD1 (6 bases). V lost 7 bases and J lost 0, with 12 bases in between. The V gene's germline CDR1 is LNHDA and CDR2 SQIVND (reference sequence). The CDR3 is 15 residues long. CDR3 nucleotide sequence: TGTGCCAGTACGGGACAATCTGCAACTAATGAAAAACTGTTTTTT. It specifies CASTGQSATNEKLFF.

The rearrangement uses TRBV7-2 and TRBJ2-1; 10 nucleotides match TRBD2. J was trimmed by 10 bases and V by 3 bases; bases with no gene match: 12. Germline V CDR1 and CDR2: SGHTA, FQGNSA. This CDR3 region has 16 residues. The DNA of the CDR3 is TGTGCCAGCAGCTTTTTAGGACTAGCGGACGGAGGGGAGCAGTTCTTC. Residues: CASSFLGLADGGEQFF.

The CDR3 DNA reads TGTGCCAGCAGCCAAGATGGGACAGGGGATCAGCCCCAGCATTTT. Its protein is CASSQDGTGDQPQHF. J is TRBJ1-5 and V is TRBV4-2; 10 bases fit TRBD1. V shed 0 bases and J 5 bases; nucleotides not matched to a gene: 1. Germline assignment: CDR1 LGHNA and CDR2 YNFKEQ. This CDR3 spans 15 amino acids.

The J gene is TRBJ2-1, the V gene TRBV27; the match to TRBD2 covers 10 bases. Germline V gene lookup returns CDR1 MNHEY and CDR2 SMNVEV (reference sequence). CDR3 size: 17 residues. V trimming: 4 bases; J trimming: 9 bases; junction bases outside the gene matches: 15. The CDR3 DNA reads as TGTGCCAGCAGTTCCCAGGGACTAGCGAACCGAGGAGCTGAGCAGTTCTTC. Translation: CASSSQGLANRGAEQFF.

The J gene is TRBJ2-7, the V gene TRBV28; a weak D match, TRBD1 (6 bases). The germline V and J ends were trimmed by 7 bases and 5 bases, with 21 bases remaining between them. CDR1 MDHEN and CDR2 SYDVKM come from the germline V gene. The CDR3 loop spans 15 amino acids. The DNA for the CDR3 is TGTGCCAGCACTCACTCCTGGGGGCCAACCCACGAGCAGTACTTC. This translates into CASTHSWGPTHEQYF.

V is TRBV21-1 and J is TRBJ2-2; TRBD2 is the table's D call, not checked against the DNA. TRBV21-1 is assigned pseudogene status. This CDR3 spans 16 amino acids. The CDR3 DNA is TGTGCCAGCGGCCGGGGGGACTCTCCCCGGAGCGGGGAGCTGTTTTTT. Its protein is CASGRGDSPRSGELFF.

This rearrangement joins TRBV5-4 to TRBJ1-2, with a weak D call TRBD1 (5 bases). Germline V gives CDR1 SGHNT, CDR2 YYREEE (reference sequence). This CDR3 is 13 amino acids long. V was shortened by 4 bases and J by 8 bases, with 15 bases between the two germline ends. The CDR3 nucleotides read TGTGCCAGCAGCCGAGACAGTCCCCCGGGCTACACCTTC. It yields the protein CASSRDSPPGYTF.